Below are 10 T cell receptor beta chains sequenced from a single sample in a study of blood T cells in healthy people across ages. A second PCR of roughly 7 to 11 cycles used a sample-barcoded 5' primer and a J-beta primer mix. A single record per CDR3 protein comes from TCRdb applying MiXCR to the 5' RACE reads. This sample has 1.5 million or so distinct CDR3 sequences; roughly 43% occur once, and the top ten carry under 5%. The specimen was blood. The receptors derive from a woman aged 18-29 years in good health.

The V and J genes are TRBV27 and TRBJ2-4; D perhaps matches TRBD1 (5 bases). Germline assignment: CDR1 MNHEY and CDR2 SMNVEV (reference sequence). The CDR3 sequence is 13 residues long. Trimming stripped 5 bases from V and 4 bases from J, with 9 bases between. The CDR3, as DNA: TGTGCCAGCAGTGTTCAGGGAAAAAACATTCAGTACTTC. Residues: CASSVQGKNIQYF.

The sample holds one count of this clonotype. Compared with germline, one end of the junction differs, possibly owing to a read error. DNA for the CDR3: TGTGCCAGCAGCACCACAGTGAACACTGGAGCTTTCTTT. Its translation is CASSTTVNTGAFF. The chain is built from TRBV11-2 and TRBJ1-1; no reliable D call. The CDR3 runs 13 residues. Germline V CDR1 and CDR2: SGHAT, FQNNGV.

A few counts support this clonotype. The chain is built from TRBV27 and TRBJ2-1; 8 bases are a match to TRBD1. The J segment lost 7 bases and the V segment lost 5 bases, leaving 10 bases of the junction unmatched. This CDR3 has 15 amino acids. Germline V gene lookup returns CDR1 MNHEY and CDR2 SMNVEV (reference sequence). The CDR3 sequence: CASSLSGTGRNEQFF. The CDR3 DNA reads TGTGCCAGCAGTCTCTCCGGGACAGGAAGGAATGAGCAGTTCTTC.

This clonotype appeared many times. V and J are TRBV28 and TRBJ2-2; the D gene is possibly TRBD2 (6 bases). The CDR3 spans 15 residues. V lost 7 bases and J 6 bases, leaving 18 bases between the germline ends. Per the germline V gene, CDR1 is MDHEN and CDR2 is SYDVKM. CDR3 nucleotides: TGTGCCAGCATACAAACTCCCTGGGGGGCCGGGGAGCTGTTTTTT. This sequence encodes CASIQTPWGAGELFF. The whole variable domain, filled in from reference TRBV28 and TRBJ2-2, reads DVKVTQSSRYLVKRTGEKVFLECVQDMDHENMFWYRQDPGLGLRLIYFSYDVKMKEKGDIPEGYSVSREKKERFSLILESASTNQTSMYLCASIQTPWGAGELFFGEGSRLTVL.

The V gene is TRBV12-3 or TRBV12-4, the J gene TRBJ2-3; possibly TRBD2 for D (6 bases). V shed 5 bases and J shed 2 bases, with 14 bases lying between them. CDR3 length: 15 amino acids. The CDR3 DNA follows: TGTGCCAGCAGTACTCCCGGGGGACTCACAGATACGCAGTATTTT. Its protein product is CASSTPGGLTDTQYF.

In this sample, this clonotype turned up a few times. The chain is built from TRBV7-9 and TRBJ2-3; D is uncertain. The CDR3 covers 12 residues. CDR1 SEHNR and CDR2 FQNEAQ come from the germline V gene (reference sequence). V lost 6 bases and J lost 5, with 9 bases in between. This chain's CDR3 is CASRNVEDTQYF. The CDR3 DNA reads TGTGCCAGCAGAAACGTAGAAGATACGCAGTATTTT. The whole variable domain, remainder taken from reference TRBV7-9 and TRBJ2-3, is DTGVSQNPRHKITKRGQNVTFRCDPISEHNRLYWYRQTLGQGPEFLTYFQNEAQLEKSRLLSDRFSAERPKGSFSTLEIQRTEQGDSAMYLCASRNVEDTQYFGPGTRLTVL.

V usage is TRBV27 and J usage is TRBJ1-1; D is unclear. Trimming shortened V by 8 bases and J by 4 bases, and 14 bases separated the two germline ends. The CDR3 contains 13 residues. Germline assignment: CDR1 MNHEY and CDR2 SMNVEV (reference sequence). The CDR3 loop reads CASGLASSTEAFF. The CDR3 DNA reads as TGTGCCAGCGGATTGGCGAGCAGCACTGAAGCTTTCTTT.

For the CDR3, the DNA is TGCAGCGTTGTAACGGGAGAGGGTACCGGGGAGCTGTTTTTT. It specifies CSVVTGEGTGELFF. This chain connects TRBV29-1 to TRBJ2-2; maybe TRBD2 (6 bases). Germline loops: CDR1 SQVTM, CDR2 ANQGSEA. The CDR3 is made up of 14 amino acids. Trimming removed 4 bases from V and 5 bases from J, with 14 bases in between.

Many counts were recorded for this clonotype. The chain employs TRBV12-3 or TRBV12-4 and TRBJ2-3; the match to TRBD2 covers 12 bases. The junction had 8 bases not matched to a gene; V was cut back by 6 bases and J by 1 base. The CDR3 is made up of 17 amino acids. The CDR3 nucleotides read TGTGCCAGCAGGGGGACTAGCGGGTCGGTCGGCACAGATACGCAGTATTTT. Translated: CASRGTSGSVGTDTQYF.

This clonotype is a singleton in its sample. This sequence joins TRBV11-2 and TRBJ2-7; D might be TRBD1 (6 bases). The CDR3 length is 14 residues. Germline CDR1 SGHAT, CDR2 FQNNGV. V dropped 5 bases and J dropped 0 bases, with 11 bases sitting between them. The CDR3 here is CASSMNRASYEQYF. Written as DNA, the CDR3 is TGTGCCAGCAGCATGAACAGGGCCTCCTACGAGCAGTACTTC.